One T cell receptor beta chain is described in this entry. Its antigen is still unknown. The iRepertoire nested amplicon-rescue multiplex PCR amplified TCR alpha and beta CDR3s from RNA. Tissue mRNA or PBMC total RNA, roughly 95-400 ng, went into one-step reverse transcription and amplification. One entry per CDR3 protein, called by TCRdb with MiXCR from the multiplex PCR reads. The table lists around 150,000 distinct CDR3 sequences, about two fifths of them singletons. This entry is derived from a study of glioma-infiltrating T cells. Study findings and constraints: Only very few CDR3 sequences appeared in both tissue and blood. Tissue-blood divergence was below expectation in non-neoplastic patients, above in gliomas.

The CDR3 runs 12 residues. The V and J ends lost 8 bases and 5 bases respectively, with 12 bases between them. This TCR was recovered from a human donor with low-grade glioma or glioblastoma, undergoing nonglioma brain surgery, or in good health (not recorded which). V and J are TRBV12-3 or TRBV12-4 and TRBJ1-1, with unresolved D. The source material was glioma tissue, nonneoplastic brain tissue, or PBMCs (not recorded which). CDR3 nucleotides: TGTGCCAGCGCTGTTGGGAGGACTGAAGCTTTCTTT. Translation: CASAVGRTEAFF.